The clone carrying this T cell receptor beta chain was seen many times. Its target is not known. The CDR3 totals 14 residues. CDR1 SQVTM and CDR2 ANQGSEA come from the germline V gene. V was shortened by 4 bases and J by 4 bases, with 16 bases between the two germline ends. Noted time point: blood at routine non-recurrence follow-up after resection. The data were obtained in a study of spatial heterogeneity in lung cancer. Study-level results: Ubiquitous expanded tumor TCRs were seen in blood more at resection than at follow-up.

TCRdb itself ran the 5' RACE reads through MiXCR, one entry per CDR3 protein. This table holds over 95,000 distinct CDR3 sequences, roughly a tenth found once. Sample: PBMCs, taken at follow-up. V gene TRBV29-1 combines with J gene TRBJ1-1; D is perhaps TRBD1 (6 bases). This TCR was recovered from a female donor with early-stage non-small cell lung cancer. The CDR3, as DNA: TGCAGCGTTGCCGTGGGGGCCCCGAGCACTGAAGCTTTCTTT. Protein product: CSVAVGAPSTEAFF.